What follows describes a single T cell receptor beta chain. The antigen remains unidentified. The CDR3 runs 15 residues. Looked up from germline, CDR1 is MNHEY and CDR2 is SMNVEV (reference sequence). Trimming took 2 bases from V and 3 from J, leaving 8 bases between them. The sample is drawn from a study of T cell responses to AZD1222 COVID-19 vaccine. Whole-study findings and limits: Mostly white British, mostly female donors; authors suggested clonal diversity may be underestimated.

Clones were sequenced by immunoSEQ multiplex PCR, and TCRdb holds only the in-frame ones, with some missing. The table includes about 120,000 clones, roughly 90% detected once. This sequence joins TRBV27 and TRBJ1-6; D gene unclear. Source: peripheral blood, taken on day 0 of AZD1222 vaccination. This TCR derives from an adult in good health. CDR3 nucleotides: TGTGCCAGCAGTTTAGACCCTCGCTATAATTCACCCCTCCACTTT. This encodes CASSLDPRYNSPLHF.